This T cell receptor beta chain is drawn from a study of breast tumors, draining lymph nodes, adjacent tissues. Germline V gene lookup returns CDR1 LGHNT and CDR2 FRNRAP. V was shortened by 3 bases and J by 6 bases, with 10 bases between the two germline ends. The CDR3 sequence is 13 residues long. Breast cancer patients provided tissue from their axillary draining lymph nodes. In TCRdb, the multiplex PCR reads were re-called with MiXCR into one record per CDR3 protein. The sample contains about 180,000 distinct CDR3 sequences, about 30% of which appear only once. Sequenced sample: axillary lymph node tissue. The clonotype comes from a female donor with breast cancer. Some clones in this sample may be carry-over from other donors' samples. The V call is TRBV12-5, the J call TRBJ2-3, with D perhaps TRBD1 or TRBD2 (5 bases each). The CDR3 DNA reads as TGTGCTAGTGGTTTCGTCGAGGGGGATACGCAGTATTTT. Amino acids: CASGFVEGDTQYF.